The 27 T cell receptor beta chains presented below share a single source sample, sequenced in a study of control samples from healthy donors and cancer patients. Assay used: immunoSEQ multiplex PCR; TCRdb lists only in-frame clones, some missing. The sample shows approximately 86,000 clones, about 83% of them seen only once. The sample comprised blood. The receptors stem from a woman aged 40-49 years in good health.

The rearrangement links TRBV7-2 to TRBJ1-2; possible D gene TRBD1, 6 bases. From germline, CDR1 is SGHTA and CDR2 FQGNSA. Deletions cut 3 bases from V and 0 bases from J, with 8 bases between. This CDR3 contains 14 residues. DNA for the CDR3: TGTGCCAGCAGCTTTAGACAGGCTAACTATGGCTACACCTTC. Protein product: CASSFRQANYGYTF.

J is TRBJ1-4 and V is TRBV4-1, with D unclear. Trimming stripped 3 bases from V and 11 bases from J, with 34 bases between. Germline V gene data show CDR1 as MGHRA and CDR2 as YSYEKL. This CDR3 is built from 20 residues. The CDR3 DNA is TGCGCCAGCAGCCAGGAACCTACGACCGGTGGGAACAGCCGTGTGGGGAAACTGTTTTTT. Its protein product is CASSQEPTTGGNSRVGKLFF.

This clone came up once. The CDR3 coding sequence is TGTGCCAGCAGCGTAGAAATCTCTGGAAACACCATATATTTT. It yields the protein CASSVEISGNTIYF. The chain links TRBV9 to TRBJ1-3; no firm D call. The germline V gene encodes CDR1 SGDLS and CDR2 YYNGEE. Trimming took off 0 bases at V and 0 bases at J, with 4 bases between the two ends. The CDR3 is 14 residues long.

For the CDR3, the DNA is TGTGCCACCAGTGACCTTAGACAGGGCGGGCACACCGGGGAGCTGTTTTTT. Its translation is CATSDLRQGGHTGELFF. The rearrangement links TRBV24-1 to TRBJ2-2; 7 bases fit TRBD1. With 4 bases clipped from V and 3 bases from J, the junction kept 10 bases outside the gene matches. The CDR3 totals 17 residues. Germline V CDR1 and CDR2: KGHDR, SFDVKD.

The CDR3 sequence: CASSQEGYTTQYF. The CDR3 coding sequence is TGCGCCAGCAGTCAAGAGGGCTATACCACGCAGTATTTT. The rearrangement uses TRBV10-1 and TRBJ2-3, with a weak D call TRBD2 (5 bases). Germline CDR1 and CDR2: WNHNN and SYGVQD (reference sequence). Trimming took off 5 bases at V and 9 bases at J, with 15 bases between the two ends. The CDR3 runs 13 residues.

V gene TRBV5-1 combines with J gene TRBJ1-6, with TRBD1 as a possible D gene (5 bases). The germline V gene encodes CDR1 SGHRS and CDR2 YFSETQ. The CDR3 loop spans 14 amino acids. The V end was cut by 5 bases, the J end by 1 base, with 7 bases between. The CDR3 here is CASRSGSYNSPLHF. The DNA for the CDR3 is TGCGCCAGCAGATCAGGGTCCTATAATTCACCCCTCCACTTT.

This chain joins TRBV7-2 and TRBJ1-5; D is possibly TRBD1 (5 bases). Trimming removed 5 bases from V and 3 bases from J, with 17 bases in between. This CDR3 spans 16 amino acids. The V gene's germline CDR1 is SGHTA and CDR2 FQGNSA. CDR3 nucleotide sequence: TGTGCCAGCAGCCCTCATCGGGCAGGGACCAATCAGCCCCAGCATTTT. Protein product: CASSPHRAGTNQPQHF.

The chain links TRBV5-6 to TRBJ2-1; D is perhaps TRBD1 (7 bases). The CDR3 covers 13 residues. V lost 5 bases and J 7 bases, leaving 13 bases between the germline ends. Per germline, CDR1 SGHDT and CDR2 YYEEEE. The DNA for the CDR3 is TGTGCCAGCAGTTACTCAGGGGGGAATGAGCAGTTCTTC. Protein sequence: CASSYSGGNEQFF.

DNA for the CDR3: TGCGCCAGCAGCCAGCTGGGCCTTGGGGGGAAGCTCTCCTACGAGCAGTACTTC. Translation: CASSQLGLGGKLSYEQYF. The chain couples TRBV4-1 to TRBJ2-7, with a weak D call TRBD2 (6 bases). Between the trimmed V and J ends, which lost 3 bases and 0 bases, there was a span of 21 bases. The CDR3 contains 18 residues. Germline CDR1 MGHRA, CDR2 YSYEKL.

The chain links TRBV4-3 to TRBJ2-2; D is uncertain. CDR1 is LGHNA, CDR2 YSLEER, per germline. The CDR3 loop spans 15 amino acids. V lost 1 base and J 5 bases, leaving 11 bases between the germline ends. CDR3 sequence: CASSQVNLLTGELFF. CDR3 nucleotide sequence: TGCGCCAGCAGCCAAGTCAATTTATTAACCGGGGAGCTGTTTTTT.

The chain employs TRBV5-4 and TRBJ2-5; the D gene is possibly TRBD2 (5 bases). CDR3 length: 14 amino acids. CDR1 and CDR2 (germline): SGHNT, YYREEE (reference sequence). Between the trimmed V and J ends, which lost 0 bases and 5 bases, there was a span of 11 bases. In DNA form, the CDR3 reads TGTGCCAGCAGCTTGGCCCAACGAGGGGAGACCCAGTACTTC. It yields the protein CASSLAQRGETQYF.

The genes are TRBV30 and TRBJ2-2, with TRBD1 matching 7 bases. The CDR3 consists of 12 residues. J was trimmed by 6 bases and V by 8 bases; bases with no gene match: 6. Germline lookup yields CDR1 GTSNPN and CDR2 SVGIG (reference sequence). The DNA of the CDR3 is TGTGCCCTGACAGGGAAGTCCGGGGAGCTGTTTTTT. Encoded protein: CALTGKSGELFF.

The CDR3 DNA reads TGTGCCTGGAGTGAGGGCACGAGCTCCTACAATGAGCAGTTCTTC. Translated: CAWSEGTSSYNEQFF. The chain couples TRBV30 to TRBJ2-1; D gene ambiguous. Germline CDR1 reads GTSNPN; CDR2 reads SVGIG (reference sequence). V was shortened by 1 base and J by 0 bases, with 10 bases between the two germline ends. This CDR3 is built from 15 residues.

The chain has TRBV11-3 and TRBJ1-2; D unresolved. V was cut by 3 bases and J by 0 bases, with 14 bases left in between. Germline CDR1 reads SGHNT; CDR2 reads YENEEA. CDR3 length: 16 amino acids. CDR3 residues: CASSLRAYSSNYGYTF. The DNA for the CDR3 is TGTGCCAGCAGCTTGCGGGCCTACTCTTCTAACTATGGCTACACCTTC.

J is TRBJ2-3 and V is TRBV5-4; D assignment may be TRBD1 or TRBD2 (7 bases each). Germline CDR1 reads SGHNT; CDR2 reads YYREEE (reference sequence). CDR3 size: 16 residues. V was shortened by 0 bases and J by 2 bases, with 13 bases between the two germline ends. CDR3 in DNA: TGTGCCAGCAGCTTGGGTCCAGGGGGGGTCACAGATACGCAGTATTTT. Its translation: CASSLGPGGVTDTQYF.

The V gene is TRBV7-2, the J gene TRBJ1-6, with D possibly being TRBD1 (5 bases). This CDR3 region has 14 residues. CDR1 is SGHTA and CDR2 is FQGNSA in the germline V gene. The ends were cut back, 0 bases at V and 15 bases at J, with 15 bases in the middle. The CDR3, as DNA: TGTGCCAGCAGCTTAGCGCTTAACAGGCAGGTCCTCCACTTT. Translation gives CASSLALNRQVLHF.

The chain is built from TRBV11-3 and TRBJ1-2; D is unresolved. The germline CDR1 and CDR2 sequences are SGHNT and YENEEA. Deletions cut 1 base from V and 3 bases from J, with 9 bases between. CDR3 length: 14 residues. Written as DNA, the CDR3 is TGTGCCAGCAGCTTAGGGAGGATCGACTATGGCTACACCTTC. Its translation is CASSLGRIDYGYTF.

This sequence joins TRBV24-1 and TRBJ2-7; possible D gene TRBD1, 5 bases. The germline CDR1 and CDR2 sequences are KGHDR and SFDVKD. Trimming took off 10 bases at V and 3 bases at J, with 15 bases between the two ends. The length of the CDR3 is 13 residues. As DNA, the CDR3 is TGTGCCACAGTCGGCAGGGTGCTCTACGAGCAGTACTTC. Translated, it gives CATVGRVLYEQYF.

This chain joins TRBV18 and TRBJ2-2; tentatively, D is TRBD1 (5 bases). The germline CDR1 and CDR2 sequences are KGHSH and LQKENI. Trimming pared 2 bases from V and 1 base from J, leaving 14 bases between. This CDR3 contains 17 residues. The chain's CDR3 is CASSPGKNRRNTGELFF. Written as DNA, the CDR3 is TGTGCCAGCTCACCAGGTAAAAACAGGAGGAACACCGGGGAGCTGTTTTTT.

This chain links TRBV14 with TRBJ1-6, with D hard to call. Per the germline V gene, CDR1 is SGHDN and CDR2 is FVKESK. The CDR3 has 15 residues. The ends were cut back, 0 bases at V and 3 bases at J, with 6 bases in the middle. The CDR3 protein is CASSQDLGYNSPLHF. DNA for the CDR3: TGTGCCAGCAGCCAAGATCTCGGCTATAATTCACCCCTCCACTTT.

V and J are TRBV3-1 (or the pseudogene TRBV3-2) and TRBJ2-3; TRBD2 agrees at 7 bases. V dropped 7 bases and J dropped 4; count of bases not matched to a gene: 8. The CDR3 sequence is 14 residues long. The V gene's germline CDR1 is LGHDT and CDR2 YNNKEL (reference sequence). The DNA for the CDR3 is TGTGCCAGCACGGGAGGCGGTACGGCAGATACGCAGTATTTT. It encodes CASTGGGTADTQYF.

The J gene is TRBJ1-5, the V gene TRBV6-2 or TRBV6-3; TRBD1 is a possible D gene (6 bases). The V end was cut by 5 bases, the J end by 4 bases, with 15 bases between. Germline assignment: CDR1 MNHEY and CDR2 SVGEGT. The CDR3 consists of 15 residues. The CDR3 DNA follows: TGTGCCAGCAGTCGTCATACAGGGAATAATCAGCCCCAGCATTTT. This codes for CASSRHTGNNQPQHF.

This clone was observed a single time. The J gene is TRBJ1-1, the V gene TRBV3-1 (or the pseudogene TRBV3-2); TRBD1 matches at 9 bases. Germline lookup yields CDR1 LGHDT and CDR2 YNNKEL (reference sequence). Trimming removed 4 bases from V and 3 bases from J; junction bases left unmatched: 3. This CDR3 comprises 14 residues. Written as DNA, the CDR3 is TGTGCCAGCAGCCGGGACAGGGTGTACACTGAAGCTTTCTTT. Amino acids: CASSRDRVYTEAFF.

CDR3 sequence (DNA): TGTGCCACCAGTGATTTAGGGCCGGCAGCTGAGCAGTTCTTC. This sequence encodes CATSDLGPAAEQFF. This sequence joins TRBV24-1 and TRBJ2-1; D uncertain. The CDR3 loop spans 14 amino acids. V gave up 1 base and J gave up 9 bases, with 12 bases separating them. Germline V gene data show CDR1 as KGHDR and CDR2 as SFDVKD.

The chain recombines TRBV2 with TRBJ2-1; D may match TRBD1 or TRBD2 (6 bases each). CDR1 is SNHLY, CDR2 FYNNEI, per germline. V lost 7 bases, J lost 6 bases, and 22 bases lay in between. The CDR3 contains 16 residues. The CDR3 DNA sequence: TGTGCCAGCAAGGACAGAACGGGGGCCGTGGGCAATGAGCAGTTCTTC. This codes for CASKDRTGAVGNEQFF.

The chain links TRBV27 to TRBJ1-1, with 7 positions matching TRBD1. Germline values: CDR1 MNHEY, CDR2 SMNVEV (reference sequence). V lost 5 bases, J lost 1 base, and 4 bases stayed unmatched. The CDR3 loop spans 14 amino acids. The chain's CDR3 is CASSRGQANTEAFF. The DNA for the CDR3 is TGTGCCAGCAGTCGAGGACAGGCGAACACTGAAGCTTTCTTT.

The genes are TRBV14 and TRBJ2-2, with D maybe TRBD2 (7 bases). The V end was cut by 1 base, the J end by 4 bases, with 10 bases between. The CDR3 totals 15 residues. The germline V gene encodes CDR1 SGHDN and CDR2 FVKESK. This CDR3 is CASSQAGGPTGELFF. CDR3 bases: TGTGCCAGCAGCCAAGCGGGGGGCCCCACCGGGGAGCTGTTTTTT.